This is a list of T cell receptor beta chains from one sample in a study of low-dose radiotherapy and immunotherapy resistance in tumors. A single record per CDR3 protein comes from TCRdb applying MiXCR to the reads. The data hold fewer than 110,000 distinct CDR3 sequences, with around 20% observed a single time. The material sequenced was PBMCs, taken after low-dose radiotherapy plus immunotherapy. These receptor sequences come from a male donor with prostate cancer. CDR3s include the opening cysteine and the closing phenylalanine or tryptophan. D genes are given only for firm matches. Rows may omit the clone size; those that give it use once, few, many or a size class.

D	V	size	J	DNA	CDR3
.	TRBV20-1	many	TRBJ1-3	TGCAGTGCTAATGACAATTCCGGAAACACCATATATTTT	CSANDNSGNTIYF
TRBD1	TRBV4-2	many	TRBJ1-5	TGTGCCAGCAGCCAAAATCCAGGTAGGGGGCCCCCCGAAGATCGAGCCCAGCATTTT	CASSQNPGRGPPEDRAQHF
.	TRBV28	.	TRBJ2-7	TGTGCCAGCAGTTTAATGTCCTACGAGCAGTACTTC	CASSLMSYEQYF
.	TRBV29-1	many	TRBJ2-3	TGCAGCGCCGTAAGGTCCTCACCAGATACGCAGTATTTT	CSAVRSSPDTQYF
TRBD2	TRBV20-1	many	TRBJ2-3	TGCAGTGCTGAGACTAGCGGGGCAGATACGCAGTATTTT	CSAETSGADTQYF
.	TRBV11-2	many	TRBJ1-1	TGTGCCAGCAGCTTAGTACGGGGGCGGGGTGAAGCTTTCTTT	CASSLVRGRGEAFF
.	TRBV5-1	.	TRBJ2-3	TGCGCCAGCAGCCTACAGGGTATGGTAGATACGCAGTATTTT	CASSLQGMVDTQYF
.	TRBV19	.	TRBJ2-5	TGTGCCAGTAGTATACGGACTGGCCAAGAGACCCAGTACTTC	CASSIRTGQETQYF
TRBD2	TRBV6-6	.	TRBJ2-7	TGTGCCAGCAGCCGCGGGGGGGCCTACGAGCAGTACTTC	CASSRGGAYEQYF
TRBD2	TRBV5-4	many	TRBJ2-5	TGTGCCAGCAGCTTGGAGGCGGGGGGGCTTTTCGGGACCCAGTACTTC	CASSLEAGGLFGTQYF
TRBD1	TRBV25-1	many	TRBJ1-1	TGTGCCAGCAGAGGGACAGGGGGGTCCCCAGTTCTAGCTTTCTTT	CASRGTGGSPVLAFF
.	TRBV29-1	many	TRBJ2-5	TGCAGCGTTGAAGTTCTGCGCGAAGGGGGGAGGCAAGAGACCCAGTACTTC	CSVEVLREGGRQETQYF
TRBD1	TRBV19	many	TRBJ1-1	TGTGCCAGTATGTCGACAGGGGACACTGAAGCTTTCTTT	CASMSTGDTEAFF
.	TRBV2	many	TRBJ1-2	TGTGCCAGCAGGTTGGAGGGCGACTATGGCTACACCTTC	CASRLEGDYGYTF
TRBD1	TRBV6-2/TRBV6-3	.	TRBJ1-5	TGTGCCACCAAGACAGGGGGCGGCAACCAGCCCCAGCATTTT	CATKTGGGNQPQHF
.	TRBV10-3	many	TRBJ2-7	TGTGCCATCATCGACCCCTTGGGCGAGCAGTACTTC	CAIIDPLGEQYF
TRBD2	TRBV7-2	many	TRBJ2-5	TGTGCCAGCAGCCCTAGCGGGGCGAGCGGGGGTTGGGAGACCCAGTATTTC	CASSPSGASGGWETQYF
.	TRBV5-4	medium-sized	TRBJ1-1	TGTGCCAGCAGCTTCTCACAAAACACTGAAGCTTTCTTT	CASSFSQNTEAFF